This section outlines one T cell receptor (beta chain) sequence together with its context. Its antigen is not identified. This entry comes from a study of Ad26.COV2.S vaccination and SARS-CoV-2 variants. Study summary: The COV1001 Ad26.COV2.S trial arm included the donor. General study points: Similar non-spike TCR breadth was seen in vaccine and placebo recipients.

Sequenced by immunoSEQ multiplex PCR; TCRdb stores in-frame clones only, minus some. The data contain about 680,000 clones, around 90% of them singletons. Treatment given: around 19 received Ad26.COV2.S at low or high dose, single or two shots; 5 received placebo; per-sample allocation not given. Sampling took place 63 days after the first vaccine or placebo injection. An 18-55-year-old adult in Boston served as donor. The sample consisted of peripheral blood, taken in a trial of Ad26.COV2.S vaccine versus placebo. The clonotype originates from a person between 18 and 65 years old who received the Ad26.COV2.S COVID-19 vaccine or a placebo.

CDR3: CASSLGQGVQETQYF. CDR3 nucleotides: TGCGCCAGCAGCTTGGGACAGGGGGTACAAGAGACCCAGTACTTC. The chain links TRBV5-1 to TRBJ2-5; 9 nucleotides align to TRBD1. The ends lost 0 bases at V and 2 bases at J; junction bases unmatched: 2. Germline values: CDR1 SGHRS, CDR2 YFSETQ. This CDR3 comprises 15 residues.